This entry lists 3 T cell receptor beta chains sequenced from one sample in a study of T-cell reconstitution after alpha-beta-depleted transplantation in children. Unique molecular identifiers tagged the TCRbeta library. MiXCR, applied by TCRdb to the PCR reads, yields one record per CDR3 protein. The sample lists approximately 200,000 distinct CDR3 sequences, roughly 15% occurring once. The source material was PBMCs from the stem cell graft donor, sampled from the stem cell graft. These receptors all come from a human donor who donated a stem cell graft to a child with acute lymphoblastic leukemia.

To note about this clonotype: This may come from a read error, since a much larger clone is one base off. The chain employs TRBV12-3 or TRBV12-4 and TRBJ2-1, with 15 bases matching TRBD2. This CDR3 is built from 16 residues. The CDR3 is CVSSPLGLAGGIEQFF. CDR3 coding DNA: TGTGTCAGCAGTCCCCTGGGACTAGCGGGAGGAATTGAGCAGTTCTTC.

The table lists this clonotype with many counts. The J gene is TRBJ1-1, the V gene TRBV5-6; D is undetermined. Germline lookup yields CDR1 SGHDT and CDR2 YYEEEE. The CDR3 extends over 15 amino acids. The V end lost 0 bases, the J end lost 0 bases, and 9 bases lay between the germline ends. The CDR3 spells CASSLEVRLNTEAFF. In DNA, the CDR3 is TGTGCCAGCAGCTTGGAGGTCAGATTGAACACTGAAGCTTTCTTT.

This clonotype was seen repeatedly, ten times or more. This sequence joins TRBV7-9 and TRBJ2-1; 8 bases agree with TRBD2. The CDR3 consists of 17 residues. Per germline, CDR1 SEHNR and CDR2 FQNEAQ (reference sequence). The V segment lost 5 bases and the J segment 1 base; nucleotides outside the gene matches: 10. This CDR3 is CASSPHLREASYNEQFF. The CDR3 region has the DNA TGTGCCAGCAGCCCACATTTGCGGGAGGCATCCTACAATGAGCAGTTCTTC.